This passage covers 27 T cell receptor beta chains from one sample sequenced in a study of blood T cell repertoires in COVID-19. Repertoires were generated with immunoSEQ multiplex PCR, while TCRdb's copy carries only in-frame clones and drops some. The sample includes about 68,000 clones, 75% to 90% of them seen just once. The sample taken for sequencing was peripheral blood. These TCRs come from a man aged 45 to 65 with active COVID-19.

The genes are TRBV12-3 or TRBV12-4 and TRBJ1-4, with a possible D match to TRBD1 (5 bases). The CDR3 has 13 residues. Trimming pared 6 bases from V and 3 bases from J, leaving 8 bases between. The CDR3 here is CASRQVPNEKLFF. CDR3 DNA: TGTGCCAGCAGACAGGTTCCTAATGAAAAACTGTTTTTT.

The chain joins TRBV5-1 to TRBJ1-2; possibly TRBD1 for D (5 bases). The CDR3 consists of 14 residues. V was trimmed by 0 bases and J by 6 bases, leaving 12 bases between them. The germline gives CDR1 SGHRS, CDR2 YFSETQ. CDR3 DNA: TGCGCCAGCAGCTTGGACAGGAGCAGCGATGGCTACACCTTC. Translation gives CASSLDRSSDGYTF.

V is TRBV29-1 and J is TRBJ2-1; no reliable D call. The CDR3 runs to 14 residues. Trimming cost V 5 bases and J 0 bases, with 11 bases left between them. The germline CDR1 and CDR2 sequences are SQVTM and ANQGSEA. The CDR3 is CSVQPVSSYNEQFF. The CDR3 DNA reads TGCAGCGTTCAACCAGTAAGCTCCTACAATGAGCAGTTCTTC.

V usage is TRBV27 and J usage is TRBJ1-6, with 10 bases lining up with TRBD1. This CDR3 region has 17 residues. J gave up 9 bases and V 2 bases, and 10 bases lay outside the gene matches. Germline CDR1 is MNHEY and CDR2 is SMNVEV (reference sequence). CDR3 bases: TGTGCCAGCAGTTTAACGGGACAGGGGCATAAAGGTTCACCCCTCCACTTT. The encoded protein is CASSLTGQGHKGSPLHF.

This clone appeared a single time. The chain carries TRBV14 and TRBJ1-1; D is unclear. Germline V gives CDR1 SGHDN, CDR2 FVKESK. The CDR3 runs 14 residues. V was shortened by 2 bases and J by 2 bases, with 9 bases between the two germline ends. This chain's CDR3 is CASSQFSRNTEAFF. In DNA form, the CDR3 reads TGTGCCAGCAGCCAATTTTCTAGAAACACTGAAGCTTTCTTT.

The chain combines TRBV7-9 with TRBJ2-4, with 11 bases identical to TRBD2. J was trimmed by 0 bases and V by 1 base; bases with no gene match: 5. In germline, CDR1 is SEHNR, CDR2 FQNEAQ (reference sequence). The CDR3 covers 18 residues. This CDR3 is CASSLGLAGSLAKNIQYF. The CDR3 DNA follows: TGTGCCAGCAGCTTAGGACTAGCGGGGTCCCTAGCCAAAAACATTCAGTACTTC.

This chain uses TRBV30 with TRBJ2-5, with TRBD2 as a possible D gene (5 bases). CDR3 length: 13 residues. V lost 3 bases and J 5 bases, leaving 13 bases between the germline ends. Looked up from germline, CDR1 is GTSNPN and CDR2 is SVGIG (reference sequence). The CDR3 nucleotides are TGTGCCTGGAGCGGGTTTAGCGTCGAGACCCAGTACTTC. Encoded protein: CAWSGFSVETQYF.

The CDR3 is CASSLDAGGQGDTQYF. The CDR3 DNA follows: TGTGCCAGCAGCTTAGACGCGGGGGGGCAGGGAGATACGCAGTATTTT. The V call is TRBV11-2, the J call TRBJ2-3; 9 bases are a match to TRBD2. Germline values: CDR1 SGHAT, CDR2 FQNNGV. CDR3 size: 16 residues. V lost 0 bases and J lost 5; bases outside the gene matches: 6.

The chain recombines TRBV6-5 with TRBJ1-2, with 7 positions matching TRBD1. The germline V gene encodes CDR1 MNHEY and CDR2 SVGAGI. The CDR3 is 13 amino acids. Unmatched junction bases numbered 11, after V lost 9 bases and J lost 7 bases. CDR3 bases: TGTGCCAGTCGACAGGGCAAGAAACTTGGCTACACCTTC. Translation: CASRQGKKLGYTF.

This clone was observed once. This chain uses TRBV6-5 with TRBJ2-3; a weak D match, TRBD1 (5 bases). Trimming stripped 4 bases from V and 6 bases from J, with 17 bases between. Looked up from germline, CDR1 is MNHEY and CDR2 is SVGAGI. The CDR3 runs 15 residues. The CDR3 sequence is CASSLTVTEWDTQYF. The CDR3 DNA is TGTGCCAGCAGTTTGACAGTGACTGAATGGGATACGCAGTATTTT.

J is TRBJ1-1 and V is TRBV7-6; 8 bases match TRBD1. CDR3 length: 15 amino acids. V was pared by 5 bases and J by 0 bases, with 5 bases of the junction left unmatched. Per germline, CDR1 SGHVS and CDR2 FNYEAQ. The CDR3 is CASSLRTGMNTEAFF. The CDR3 nucleotides read TGTGCCAGCAGCCTCAGGACAGGGATGAACACTGAAGCTTTCTTT.

The chain uses TRBV4-1 and TRBJ2-1; the match to TRBD2 covers 10 bases. This CDR3 spans 15 amino acids. The J segment lost 4 bases and the V segment lost 4 bases, leaving 4 bases of the junction unmatched. CDR1 and CDR2 from the germline V gene are MGHRA and YSYEKL. The CDR3 region is CASSPIAGGYNEQFF. The DNA of the CDR3 is TGCGCCAGCAGCCCGATAGCGGGGGGATACAATGAGCAGTTCTTC.

The chain uses TRBV5-1 and TRBJ1-1; D is unclear. Trimming removed 0 bases at V and 1 base at J, with 7 bases between. CDR1 and CDR2 from the germline V gene are SGHRS and YFSETQ. The CDR3 loop spans 14 amino acids. The CDR3 nucleotides are TGCGCCAGCAGCTTGGTGCCAGAGAACACTGAAGCTTTCTTT. Translating it yields CASSLVPENTEAFF.

CDR3 residues: CASSLFAGVRTGELFF. The CDR3 DNA reads TGTGCCAGCAGTTTGTTTGCGGGGGTGAGGACCGGGGAGCTGTTTTTT. This rearrangement joins TRBV27 to TRBJ2-2; TRBD2 agrees at 7 bases. Germline lookup yields CDR1 MNHEY and CDR2 SMNVEV (reference sequence). The CDR3 sequence is 16 residues long. After removal of 3 bases from V and 5 bases from J, the junction contained 9 bases not matched to a gene.

The chain combines TRBV7-2 with TRBJ1-2; 8 positions agree with TRBD1. The germline gives CDR1 SGHTA, CDR2 FQGNSA. The CDR3 contains 13 residues. The J segment lost 7 bases and the V segment lost 1 base, leaving 2 bases of the junction unmatched. For the CDR3, the DNA is TGTGCCAGCAGCTTAGGGACAGGGTCTGGCTACACCTTC. This sequence encodes CASSLGTGSGYTF.

This clone was seen a handful of times. The chain links TRBV2 to TRBJ1-6, with D possibly being TRBD1 (6 bases). The CDR3 is 15 amino acids. Trimming left V 3 bases short and J 8 bases short, with 14 bases between. Germline V gives CDR1 SNHLY, CDR2 FYNNEI. The DNA of the CDR3 is TGTGCCAGCAGTGACTCAGGGGCTCCGGATTCACCCCTCCACTTT. It translates to CASSDSGAPDSPLHF.

V is TRBV18 and J is TRBJ2-5, with no clear D. V was shortened by 3 bases and J by 1 base, with 3 bases between the two germline ends. The CDR3 loop spans 12 amino acids. Per germline, CDR1 KGHSH and CDR2 LQKENI. CDR3 sequence reads: CASSPVQETQYF. CDR3 in DNA: TGTGCCAGCTCACCCGTCCAAGAGACCCAGTACTTC.

The chain joins TRBV9 to TRBJ1-6; 8 positions match TRBD1. This CDR3 contains 16 residues. CDR1 is SGDLS and CDR2 is YYNGEE in the germline V gene. Trimming took 4 bases from V and 7 from J; bases not matched to a gene: 10. CDR3 protein: CASSSRSDRDNSPLHF. The CDR3 DNA follows: TGTGCCAGCAGCTCCCGATCGGACAGGGACAATTCACCCCTCCACTTT.

The chain joins TRBV6-1 to TRBJ1-2; D not certain. CDR1 is MNHNS, CDR2 SASEGT, per germline. CDR3 length equals 14 residues. V shed 3 bases and J shed 8 bases, with 16 bases lying between them. The DNA of the CDR3 is TGTGCCAGCAGTGACATATCTCGCCGAGTAGGCTACACCTTC. Its protein product is CASSDISRRVGYTF.

This chain links TRBV15 with TRBJ2-2; tentatively, D is TRBD1 (5 bases). V was cut by 6 bases and J by 0 bases, with 5 bases left in between. The CDR3 contains 13 residues. Germline values: CDR1 LNHNV, CDR2 YYDKDF (reference sequence). This chain's CDR3 is CATRDTNTGELFF. The CDR3 nucleotides are TGTGCCACCAGGGACACGAACACCGGGGAGCTGTTTTTT.

This clone was detected once. The chain employs TRBV7-3 and TRBJ2-1; 10 nucleotides match TRBD2. CDR3 size: 16 residues. Germline CDR1 and CDR2: SGHTA and FQGTGA. Germline trimming cut 1 base from V and 8 bases from J; bases unmatched to any gene: 8. The CDR3 here is CASSLMSGGAVDEQFF. The CDR3 DNA sequence: TGTGCCAGCAGCTTAATGAGCGGGGGGGCCGTGGATGAGCAGTTCTTC. The complete variable domain, with remaining parts taken from reference TRBV7-3 and TRBJ2-1, reads GAGVSQTPSNKVTEKGKYVELRCDPISGHTALYWYRQSLGQGPEFLIYFQGTGAADDSGLPNDRFFAVRPEGSVSTLKIQRTERGDSAVYLCASSLMSGGAVDEQFFGPGTRLTVL.

The chain links TRBV7-2 to TRBJ1-3, with D unresolved. There are 15 residues in the CDR3. The ends were cut back, 0 bases at V and 0 bases at J, with 6 bases in the middle. Germline V gives CDR1 SGHTA, CDR2 FQGNSA. CDR3 DNA: TGTGCCAGCAGCTTAGCGCTAATCTCTGGAAACACCATATATTTT. This translates into CASSLALISGNTIYF.

This chain uses TRBV11-3 with TRBJ2-1; 10 bases fit TRBD2. This CDR3 has 19 amino acids. V trimming: 3 bases; J trimming: 5 bases; junction bases outside the gene matches: 16. Germline V gene sequence: CDR1 SGHNT, CDR2 YENEEA. As DNA, the CDR3 is TGTGCCAGCAGCTTCTCAGGTGCTAGCGGGGGCGCTTCCAACAATGAGCAGTTCTTC. Its protein product is CASSFSGASGGASNNEQFF.

The gene calls are TRBV6-5 and TRBJ1-5; perhaps TRBD1 as D (6 bases). The germline gives CDR1 MNHEY, CDR2 SVGAGI. The CDR3 is 15 residues long. The germline V and J ends were trimmed by 2 bases and 1 base, with 9 bases remaining between them. CDR3 DNA sequence: TGTGCCAGCAGTTACAACAGGGAGAGCAATCAGCCCCAGCATTTT. Protein product: CASSYNRESNQPQHF.

The chain employs TRBV6-1 and TRBJ1-2; D is possibly TRBD1 (5 bases). The ends were cut back, 1 base at V and 9 bases at J, with 15 bases in the middle. CDR3 length: 14 residues. Germline CDR1 MNHNS, CDR2 SASEGT. The CDR3 DNA reads as TGTGCCAGCAGTGAAGAGGCCCGGACATCCAGCTACACCTTC. Amino acid sequence: CASSEEARTSSYTF.

This chain uses TRBV9 with TRBJ2-1; 8 nucleotides line up with TRBD2. Germline V lookup: CDR1 SGDLS, CDR2 YYNGEE. Trimming took 0 bases from V and 8 from J; bases not matched to a gene: 10. The CDR3 has 16 residues. This CDR3 is CASSVEIAGGVDEQFF. The DNA for the CDR3 is TGTGCCAGCAGCGTAGAGATTGCGGGGGGCGTCGATGAGCAGTTCTTC. Full variable domain (outside the CDR3, taken from reference TRBV9 and TRBJ2-1): DSGVTQTPKHLITATGQRVTLRCSPRSGDLSVYWYQQSLDQGLQFLIQYYNGEERAKGNILERFSAQQFPDLHSELNLSSLELGDSALYFCASSVEIAGGVDEQFFGPGTRLTVL.

V is TRBV2 and J is TRBJ2-3; D call uncertain. This CDR3 has 14 amino acids. With 11 bases removed from V and 2 bases from J, the gap between germline ends came to 17 bases. CDR1 is SNHLY and CDR2 is FYNNEI in the germline V gene. The DNA of the CDR3 is TGTGCCGGTCGTACTTCCCCCCACACAGATACGCAGTATTTT. Translation gives CAGRTSPHTDTQYF.